This T cell receptor (beta chain) derives from a study of T cells expressing NK-cell markers. The germline CDR1 and CDR2 sequences are DFQATT and SNEGSKA (reference sequence). The CDR3 runs to 14 residues. Reanalyzing the 5' RACE reads, TCRdb keeps one entry per CDR3 protein, without DNA. The sample table includes a few hundred thousand distinct CDR3 sequences. The chain is built from TRBV20-1 and TRBJ2-5; the D gene TCRdb calls, TRBD1, cannot be checked with no DNA. The TCR sequence derives from a man aged 18 to 69 in good health. The sample was blood T cells: a sorted CD56 or NKG2C T cell subset, CD4+ or CD8+ T cells, or bulk PBMC T cells (not recorded which). The CDR3 reads CSAGRSYHTETQYF.